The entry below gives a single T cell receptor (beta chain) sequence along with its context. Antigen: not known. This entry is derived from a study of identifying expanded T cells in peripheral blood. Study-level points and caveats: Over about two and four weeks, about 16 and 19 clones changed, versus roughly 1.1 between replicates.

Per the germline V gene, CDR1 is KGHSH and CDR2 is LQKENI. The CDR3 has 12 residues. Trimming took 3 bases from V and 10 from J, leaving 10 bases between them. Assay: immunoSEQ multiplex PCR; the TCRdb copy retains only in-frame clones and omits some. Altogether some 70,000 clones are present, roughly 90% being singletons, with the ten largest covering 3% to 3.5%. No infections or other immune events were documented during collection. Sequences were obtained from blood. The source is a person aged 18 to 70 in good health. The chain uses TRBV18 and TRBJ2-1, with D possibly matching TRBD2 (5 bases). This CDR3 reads CASSPTGTEQFF. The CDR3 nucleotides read TGTGCCAGCTCACCGACGGGAACCGAGCAGTTCTTC. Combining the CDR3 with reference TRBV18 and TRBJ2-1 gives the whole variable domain NAGVMQNPRHLVRRRGQEARLRCSPMKGHSHVYWYRQLPEEGLKFMVYLQKENIIDESGMPKERFSAEFPKEGPSILRIQQVVRGDSAAYFCASSPTGTEQFFGPGTRLTVL.